This record looks at one T cell receptor beta chain sequence and its context. The target antigen is unknown. These data belong to a study of T cell responses to AZD1222 COVID-19 vaccine. Study as a whole: It was second doses at about 4 or about 12 weeks that were pooled.

Study-level points and caveats: White British ancestry dominated among donors, who included more females, and clonal diversity was possibly underestimated. Compared with day 0, the breadth and depth of the Spike-specific TCR repertoire rose significantly after two doses of AZD1222.

Sequenced by immunoSEQ multiplex PCR; TCRdb stores in-frame clones only, minus some. The data hold approximately 82,000 clones, with around nine tenths observed a single time. This clonotype was sampled from an adult in good health. The starting material was peripheral blood, obtained on day 0 of AZD1222 vaccination.

The CDR3 nucleotides are TGCGCCAGCAGCTCTGGACAGGGGGCGGGGGAGACCCAGTACTTC. This codes for CASSSGQGAGETQYF. The gene calls are TRBV5-1 and TRBJ2-5; 11 bases align to TRBD1. V lost 3 bases, J lost 5 bases, and 6 bases stayed unmatched. CDR3 length equals 15 residues. Germline V gene data show CDR1 as SGHRS and CDR2 as YFSETQ.